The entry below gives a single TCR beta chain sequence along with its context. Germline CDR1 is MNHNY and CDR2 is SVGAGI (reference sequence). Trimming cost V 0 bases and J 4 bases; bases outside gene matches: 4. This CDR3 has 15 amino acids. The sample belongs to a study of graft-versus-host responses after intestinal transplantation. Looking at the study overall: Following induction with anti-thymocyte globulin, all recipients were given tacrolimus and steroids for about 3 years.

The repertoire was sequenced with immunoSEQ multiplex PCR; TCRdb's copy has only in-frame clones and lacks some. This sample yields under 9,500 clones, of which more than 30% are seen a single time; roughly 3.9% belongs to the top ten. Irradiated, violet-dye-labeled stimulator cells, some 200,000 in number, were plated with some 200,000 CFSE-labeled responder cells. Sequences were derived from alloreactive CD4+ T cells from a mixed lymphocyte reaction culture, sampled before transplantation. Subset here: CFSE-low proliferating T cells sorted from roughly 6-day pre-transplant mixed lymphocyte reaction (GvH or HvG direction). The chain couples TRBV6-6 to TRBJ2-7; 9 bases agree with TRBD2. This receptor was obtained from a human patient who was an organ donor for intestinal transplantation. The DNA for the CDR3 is TGTGCCAGCAGTTACTCAGCGGGAGGTTTTTACGAGCAGTACTTC. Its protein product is CASSYSAGGFYEQYF.